The rows below give T cell receptor beta chains drawn from one sample of a study of T cells expressing NK-cell markers. With the 5' RACE reads reprocessed, TCRdb shows one record per CDR3 protein and no DNA. The sample's table shows roughly 150,000 distinct CDR3 sequences. What was sequenced was blood T cells: a sorted CD56 or NKG2C T cell subset, CD4+ or CD8+ T cells, or bulk PBMC T cells (not recorded which). These TCRs come from a man between 18 and 69 years old in good health. Both conserved end residues are part of each CDR3. The order of the fields is V gene, J gene, CDR3 protein.

V: TRBV7-9
J: TRBJ2-7
CDR3: CASNYEPDSYEQYF

V: TRBV10-3
J: TRBJ2-1
CDR3: CAIREASDHNEQFF

V: TRBV6-5
J: TRBJ2-3
CDR3: CASSSPDRGRSDTQYF

V: TRBV12-3/TRBV12-4
J: TRBJ2-7
CDR3: CASTLVGTGVGEQYF

V: TRBV13
J: TRBJ2-7
CDR3: CASSTTSGGAAYEQYF

V: TRBV4-2
J: TRBJ1-1
CDR3: CASSQELGQPNTEAFF

V: TRBV6-4
J: TRBJ2-3
CDR3: CASSEIAGGPGDTQYF

V: TRBV7-9
J: TRBJ1-4
CDR3: CASGLQEGLFF

V: TRBV19
J: TRBJ2-3
CDR3: CASSISYGDGLKLPDTQYF

V: TRBV6-6
J: TRBJ2-7
CDR3: CASSVQQGYEQYF

V: TRBV10-3
J: TRBJ2-3
CDR3: CAISDRLDTQYF

V: TRBV6-5
J: TRBJ2-1
CDR3: CASSYSIASDTLYNEQFF

V: TRBV5-1
J: TRBJ1-1
CDR3: CASARFRGTEAFF

V: TRBV28
J: TRBJ2-7
CDR3: CASSPHYSRAYEQYF

V: TRBV2
J: TRBJ1-2
CDR3: CASLTDRGNYGYTF

V: TRBV5-6
J: TRBJ2-1
CDR3: CASSSTGYNEQFF

V: TRBV9
J: TRBJ2-7
CDR3: CASSPRLGTARGEQYF

V: TRBV29-1
J: TRBJ2-7
CDR3: CSVELTSGASGEQYF

V: TRBV28
J: TRBJ2-1
CDR3: CASSLAPDRVGLSSYNEQFF

V: TRBV6-1
J: TRBJ2-1
CDR3: CASSEMGQGYNEQFF

V: TRBV12-3/TRBV12-4
J: TRBJ1-6
CDR3: CASSPQGRSPLHF

V: TRBV9
J: TRBJ2-3
CDR3: CASSVDGGANTDTQYF

V: TRBV29-1
J: TRBJ2-1
CDR3: CSVDSPGGGWYNEQFF

V: TRBV19
J: TRBJ1-1
CDR3: CATSDILTDEAFF

V: TRBV9
J: TRBJ2-3
CDR3: CASSPRSGGRSSTDTQYF

V: TRBV18
J: TRBJ2-1
CDR3: CASSLLRDRAAHLF

V: TRBV29-1
J: TRBJ2-5
CDR3: CSVVPAGIQETQYF

V: TRBV28
J: TRBJ2-4
CDR3: CASSLRQLAKNIQYF

V: TRBV11-2
J: TRBJ2-1
CDR3: CASSFVSNEQFF

V: TRBV5-8
J: TRBJ2-6
CDR3: CASSWTGAFSGANVLTF

V: TRBV12-5
J: TRBJ2-5
CDR3: CASGPLEGAVETQYF

V: TRBV5-1
J: TRBJ2-3
CDR3: CASSLLGAATDTQYF

V: TRBV6-5
J: TRBJ1-2
CDR3: CASSYSIGYTF

V: TRBV7-9
J: TRBJ2-3
CDR3: CASSGGGAGGPDTQYF

V: TRBV9
J: TRBJ2-7
CDR3: CASSVGAGDGYEQYF

V: TRBV6-5
J: TRBJ1-1
CDR3: CASGWPNTEAFF

V: TRBV7-9
J: TRBJ2-3
CDR3: CATGGGYTDTQYF

V: TRBV5-6
J: TRBJ2-3
CDR3: CASSQRLGAMGDTQYF

V: TRBV11-1
J: TRBJ1-6
CDR3: CASSLRMGDSSNSPLHF

V: TRBV5-6
J: TRBJ2-1
CDR3: CAPDPGLEQFF

V: TRBV27
J: TRBJ1-5
CDR3: CASRLQGASNQPQHF

V: TRBV20-1
J: TRBJ1-2
CDR3: CSARVGTGYGYTF

V: TRBV6-2/TRBV6-3
J: TRBJ2-3
CDR3: CASSYSMGTGVTDTQYF

V: TRBV25-1
J: TRBJ2-5
CDR3: CASSTLETQYF